Included here is one T cell receptor (beta chain) sequence, with context. This sample was included in a study of blood T cell repertoires in COVID-19. Study summary: Samples taken during acute and convalescent COVID-19 were collected in the United States, Italy and Spain.

In the source study's methods: Using reference gene primer amplification, nucleated cell counts were estimated. Measured with immunoSEQ multiplex PCR; TCRdb has only the in-frame clones, and not every one. The V and J calls and the clone size are those of that table, but D and trimming were determined from the DNA. In the table there are under 400,000 clones, more than 70% of which are singletons. Sequenced material: peripheral blood. The TCR sequence derives from a woman aged 55-69 years with COVID-19, enrolled during active disease.

CDR3 sequence reads: CASSLRTGLFF. The CDR3 DNA sequence: TGTGCCAGCAGCTTAAGAACCGGACTGTTTTTT. The J gene is TRBJ1-4, the V gene TRBV7-8; D not resolved. The V end lost 2 bases, the J end lost 13 bases, and 8 bases lay between the germline ends. The CDR3 is made up of 11 amino acids. CDR1 and CDR2 from the germline V gene are SGHVS and FQNEAQ.